Below are 9 T cell receptor beta chains sequenced from a single sample in a study of blood T cell repertoires in COVID-19. Assay: immunoSEQ multiplex PCR; the TCRdb copy retains only in-frame clones and omits some. The top ten hold around 0.98% of the sample, which has roughly 230,000 clones, 80% to 90% seen once. The sequencing input was peripheral blood. The source of these receptors is a middle-aged man with acute or convalescent COVID-19.

The CDR3 reads CASSQEGSIAKNIQYF. The CDR3 region has the DNA TGCGCCAGCAGCCAAGAGGGCAGTATAGCCAAAAACATTCAGTACTTC. The genes are TRBV4-1 and TRBJ2-4; D gene ambiguous. CDR3 length equals 16 residues. The V end lost 0 bases, the J end lost 0 bases, and 9 bases lay between the germline ends. Germline V gives CDR1 MGHRA, CDR2 YSYEKL.

This clone came up a few times. This chain links TRBV28 with TRBJ1-2; the D is unclear. The CDR3 extends over 14 amino acids. V lost 6 bases and J lost 0, with 11 bases in between. Germline loops: CDR1 MDHEN, CDR2 SYDVKM. This CDR3 reads CASRRSETNYGYTF. For the CDR3, the DNA is TGTGCCAGCAGGCGGTCAGAGACTAACTATGGCTACACCTTC.

This clone was counted between two and nine times. The CDR3 DNA reads as TGTGCCAGTAGACGACAATTACAGAATGAAAAACTGTTTTTT. This codes for CASRRQLQNEKLFF. The chain recombines TRBV19 with TRBJ1-4, with D uncertain. V lost 6 bases and J lost 5, with 13 bases in between. Germline V lookup: CDR1 LNHDA, CDR2 SQIVND (reference sequence). There are 14 residues in the CDR3.

The chain couples TRBV7-9 to TRBJ1-2, with D unclear. The V end lost 2 bases, the J end lost 3 bases, and 10 bases lay between the germline ends. The CDR3 is 14 amino acids. The germline V gene has CDR1 SEHNR and CDR2 FQNEAQ (reference sequence). The CDR3 spells CASSLWPGDYGYTF. The CDR3 bases are TGTGCCAGCAGCTTATGGCCGGGAGACTATGGCTACACCTTC.

This clone showed up just once. The chain recombines TRBV5-6 with TRBJ1-5; D is perhaps TRBD1 (6 bases). V lost 3 bases, J lost 3 bases, and 10 bases lay in between. This CDR3 comprises 14 residues. Germline V gene lookup returns CDR1 SGHDT and CDR2 YYEEEE. The CDR3 here is CASSSTGYNQPQHF. The CDR3 bases are TGTGCCAGCAGCTCAACAGGGTACAATCAGCCCCAGCATTTT.

The genes are TRBV7-9 and TRBJ1-5; TRBD1 matches at 7 bases. Per germline, CDR1 SEHNR and CDR2 FQNEAQ (reference sequence). V shed 5 bases, J shed 2 bases, and the junction held 12 bases outside the gene matches. The CDR3 runs to 17 residues. Here the CDR3 reads CASSPWRGRDGNQPQHF. The CDR3 bases are TGTGCCAGCAGCCCTTGGAGGGGGCGTGATGGCAATCAGCCCCAGCATTTT.

The chain has TRBV3-1 (or the pseudogene TRBV3-2) and TRBJ1-3, with 7 bases aligning to TRBD1. CDR1 is LGHDT and CDR2 is YNNKEL in the germline V gene (reference sequence). V lost 4 bases and J lost 0; bases outside the gene matches: 3. This CDR3 spans 15 amino acids. The CDR3 bases are TGTGCCAGCAGCCGGGACAGCATCTCTGGAAACACCATATATTTT. Protein sequence: CASSRDSISGNTIYF.

The chain has TRBV2 and TRBJ2-7; D might be TRBD1 (7 bases). Trimming removed 7 bases from V and 4 bases from J, with 14 bases in between. The CDR3 consists of 13 residues. Germline V gene lookup returns CDR1 SNHLY and CDR2 FYNNEI. This CDR3 reads CASKGQGGYEQYF. DNA of the CDR3: TGTGCCAGCAAAGGGCAGGGGGGTTACGAGCAGTACTTC.

The table lists this clone with a count of one. V gene TRBV7-9 combines with J gene TRBJ1-1; TRBD1 aligns across 7 bases. V lost 5 bases and J lost 0; bases outside the gene matches: 6. There are 15 residues in the CDR3. CDR1 and CDR2 from the germline V gene are SEHNR and FQNEAQ (reference sequence). The CDR3 nucleotides are TGTGCCAGCAGCGCTCCGACAGGGATGAACACTGAAGCTTTCTTT. This codes for CASSAPTGMNTEAFF. The complete variable domain, with remaining parts taken from reference TRBV7-9 and TRBJ1-1, reads DTGVSQNPRHKITKRGQNVTFRCDPISEHNRLYWYRQTLGQGPEFLTYFQNEAQLEKSRLLSDRFSAERPKGSFSTLEIQRTEQGDSAMYLCASSAPTGMNTEAFFGQGTRLTVV.